This T cell receptor (beta chain) was identified during a study of spatial heterogeneity in lung cancer. Study information: Mean representation of each unique TCR and UMI combination in the raw reads exceeded nine occurrences.

Germline CDR1 SGHTA, CDR2 FQGNSA. Trimming removed 8 bases at V and 0 bases at J, with 8 bases between. This CDR3 is built from 13 residues. Documented time point: sample taken at primary tumor resection. Unsorted whole RNA samples from tumor, nontumor lung or frozen PBMC were sequenced. Each molecule of TCR cDNA was tagged with one unique molecular identifier. TCRdb recomputed calls from the 5' RACE reads with MiXCR, one row per CDR3 protein. The profile covers roughly 1,200 distinct CDR3 sequences, with 5% to 7% appearing a single time and about an eighth taken by the ten largest. By share of the sample, this clonotype is medium-sized.

The TCR comes from a male donor with early-stage non-small cell lung cancer. The source material was normal lung tissue next to the tumor, sampled at surgery. This chain connects TRBV7-2 to TRBJ1-5; D uncertain. Written as DNA, the CDR3 is TGTGCCAGCGCATATCTTAGCAATCAGCCCCAGCATTTT. This encodes CASAYLSNQPQHF.